Here is one T cell receptor beta chain with its context. No antigen is known for it. This table comes from immunoSEQ multiplex PCR, and its TCRdb copy is limited to in-frame clones, with some not included. This sample has approximately 160,000 clones; about 91% occur once, and the top ten carry 3% to 4%. The entry originates in a study of T cell responses to AZD1222 COVID-19 vaccine. CDR3 length equals 12 residues. Germline CDR1 and CDR2: SQVTM and ANQGSEA. The V end was cut by 4 bases, the J end by 6 bases, with 12 bases between. Overall study findings and caveats: With dominance at 160-218 and 743-854, vaccine-associated CD4 TCRs spanned spike. Targets within unmutated variant regions were reportedly found for nearly half of spike-specific TCRs. It should be noted that donors were predominantly white British and more often female, and clonal diversity was possibly underestimated. Among AZD1222 vaccinees, only five or six were seropositive at baseline.

The sequence was obtained from an adult in good health. The material was peripheral blood, obtained on day 0 of MenACWY control vaccination. This chain joins TRBV29-1 and TRBJ1-2; possibly TRBD1 for D (5 bases). CDR3 sequence (DNA): TGCAGCGTTGGGGCTTGGGGGGATGGCTACACCTTC. This sequence encodes CSVGAWGDGYTF.